A selection of T cell receptor beta chains follows, all from one sample in a study of T cells after yellow fever vaccination. One entry per CDR3 protein, called by TCRdb with MiXCR from the 5' RACE reads. The sample consists of approximately 110,000 distinct CDR3 sequences, about 7.4% of them appearing once. The sample here was CD4+ T cells sorted from PBMCs, taken about 10 days after the first yellow fever vaccination. These receptors came from a man aged 18 to 29 who received the YFV17D yellow fever vaccine. Both conserved end residues are part of each CDR3. The order of the fields is V gene, clone size, CDR3 length, J gene, D gene, CDR3 DNA, CDR3 protein. The D gene is left open where the match is weak. The listing skips clone size in some rows; elsewhere it reads once, few, many or a size class.

>TRBV7-2|many|13|TRBJ2-4|TRBD1
TGTGCCAGCAGCCGACAGGGGGGAAACATTCAGTACTTC
CASSRQGGNIQYF
>TRBV4-3|many|13|TRBJ2-5|NA
TGCGCCAGCAGCCAAACGGGTCAAGAGACCCAGTACTTC
CASSQTGQETQYF
>TRBV27|many|17|TRBJ2-2|NA
TGTGCCAGCAGTTTATCCGAGACAGCATTGAACACCGGGGAGCTGTTTTTT
CASSLSETALNTGELFF
>TRBV29-1|many|10|TRBJ1-1|NA
TGCAGCGTTGGTGACACTGAAGCTTTCTTT
CSVGDTEAFF
>TRBV11-1|many|14|TRBJ2-5|NA
TGTGCCAGCAGCCCGGGGAATGAGGTTGGGACCCAGTACTTC
CASSPGNEVGTQYF
>TRBV5-5|many|16|TRBJ1-1|NA
TGTGCCAGCTCAAGACTCATAATCATGATGAACACTGAAGCTTTCTTT
CASSRLIIMMNTEAFF
>TRBV6-2/TRBV6-3|many|15|TRBJ2-7|TRBD1
TGTGCCAGCAGTCGGACCGGGACAGAGGCCTACGAGCAGTACTTC
CASSRTGTEAYEQYF
>TRBV5-1|many|15|TRBJ2-2|TRBD2
TGCGCCAGCAGCGTAATAGCGGGCCAAACCGGGGAGCTGTTTTTT
CASSVIAGQTGELFF
>TRBV5-1|many|17|TRBJ2-2|TRBD2
TGCGCCAGCAGCCCCGGACTAGCGGGGGGCCTCACCGGGGAGCTGTTTTTT
CASSPGLAGGLTGELFF
>TRBV2|many|13|TRBJ2-1|NA
TGTGCCAGCCAAGCATACCCCTACAATGAGCAGTTCTTC
CASQAYPYNEQFF
>TRBV7-2|many|13|TRBJ1-1|NA
TGTGCCAGCAGCACACAGCAGAACACTGAAGCTTTCTTT
CASSTQQNTEAFF
>TRBV27|many|14|TRBJ1-5|TRBD1
TGTGCCAGCAGTTTTGGACAGGGCAATCAGCCCCAGCATTTT
CASSFGQGNQPQHF
>TRBV14|many|19|TRBJ2-3|TRBD2
TGTGCCAGCAGCCAAGCCCCCCGGAGACTAGCGGGGGGCCGGAATACGCAGTATTTT
CASSQAPRRLAGGRNTQYF
>TRBV21-1|many|16|TRBJ1-1|NA
TGTGCCAGCAGCAAAGGTGCACCCGCCCTTAGTGCTGAAGCTTTCTTT
CASSKGAPALSAEAFF
>TRBV18|many|16|TRBJ2-3|NA
TGTGCCAGCTCACCAGCTCAGGGGGGCGTGGCAGATACGCAGTATTTT
CASSPAQGGVADTQYF
>TRBV20-1|many|14|TRBJ2-7|NA
TGCAGTGCTAGAGATGGTAAGGGGTACGACGAGCAGTACTTC
CSARDGKGYDEQYF
>TRBV20-1|many|13|TRBJ1-5|TRBD1
TGCAGTGCTACAGGGGGCGGAATTCAGCCCCAGCATTTT
CSATGGGIQPQHF
>TRBV7-2|many|15|TRBJ1-1|NA
TGTGCCAGCAGCTTAGTAGGATCGCAAGTCACTGAAGCTTTCTTT
CASSLVGSQVTEAFF
>TRBV6-1|many|16|TRBJ1-3|TRBD1
TGTGCCAGCACCAAAGCAGGGGGCGGTTCTGGAAACACCATATATTTT
CASTKAGGGSGNTIYF
>TRBV5-5|many|17|TRBJ2-6|NA
TGTGCCAGCAGCTTGGTCGGTTCCCTACACGGGGCCAACGTCCTGACTTTC
CASSLVGSLHGANVLTF
>TRBV4-3|many|16|TRBJ1-4|TRBD1
TGCGCCAGCAGCCAAGTGGCGACAGGGGGGAGTGAAAAACTGTTTTTT
CASSQVATGGSEKLFF
>TRBV11-2|many|15|TRBJ1-4|NA
TGTGCCAGCAGCCCCAGGGTTGTCACTAATGAAAAACTGTTTTTT
CASSPRVVTNEKLFF
>TRBV4-3|NA|14|TRBJ1-2|NA
TGCGCCAGCAGCCAAGATATCTCTGAGGGAGGCTACACCTTC
CASSQDISEGGYTF
>TRBV11-2|many|15|TRBJ2-3|NA
TGTGCCAGCAGCTTAGTGGGCGGGGGCCAAGATACGCAGTATTTT
CASSLVGGGQDTQYF
>TRBV5-1|many|13|TRBJ2-5|NA
TGCGCCAGCAGCCCCGGCAGTCAAGAGACCCAGTACTTC
CASSPGSQETQYF
>TRBV15|NA|14|TRBJ2-2|NA
TGTGCCACCAGCAGAGTGGGTGGTACCGGGGAGCTGTTTTTT
CATSRVGGTGELFF
>TRBV7-3|few|15|TRBJ1-1|NA
TGTGCCAGCAGCTCCCAGGGGACATTGAACACTGAAGCTTTCTTT
CASSSQGTLNTEAFF
>TRBV4-3|many|13|TRBJ2-1|NA
TGCGCCAGCAGCCAAGAACTAGTCAATGAGCAGTTCTTC
CASSQELVNEQFF
>TRBV29-1|many|14|TRBJ2-1|TRBD1
TGCAGCGTTGATTTCGGACAGGGGAGGAATGAGCAGTTCTTC
CSVDFGQGRNEQFF
>TRBV12-3/TRBV12-4|many|12|TRBJ1-2|NA
TGTGCCACTAAAACTGCTAACTATGGCTACACCTTC
CATKTANYGYTF
>TRBV5-5|many|16|TRBJ2-3|TRBD1
TGTGCCAGCAGCTTGAGCGGACAGGGCGGCACAGATACGCAGTATTTT
CASSLSGQGGTDTQYF
>TRBV5-1|many|14|TRBJ2-1|NA
TGCGCCAGCAGCTTGGTTGGAGGGGACAATGAGCAGTTCTTC
CASSLVGGDNEQFF
>TRBV5-1|NA|16|TRBJ2-2|NA
TGCGCCAGCAGCTTGGTTGGAGGGTCGGTCACCGGGGAGCTGTTTTTT
CASSLVGGSVTGELFF
>TRBV4-3|NA|18|TRBJ1-1|NA
TGCGCCAGCAGCCAAGATCTATGGTTGGGCAGCATGAACACTGAAGCTTTCTTT
CASSQDLWLGSMNTEAFF
>TRBV5-1|many|14|TRBJ1-2|TRBD1
TGCGCCAGCAGCTTGGTCGGACAGGGGAGCGGCTACACCTTC
CASSLVGQGSGYTF
>TRBV3-1|few|14|TRBJ2-2|NA
TGTGCCAGCAGCCAACTCAGAAGCACCGGGGAGCTGTTTTTT
CASSQLRSTGELFF
>TRBV12-3/TRBV12-4|many|15|TRBJ1-5|NA
TGTGCCAGCACCAAAGGGGATTATAGCAATCAGCCCCAGCATTTT
CASTKGDYSNQPQHF
>TRBV20-1|many|16|TRBJ2-2|TRBD1
TGCAGTGCTAGAGATCGGGGGACAGGGGTCACCGGGGAGCTGTTTTTT
CSARDRGTGVTGELFF
>TRBV5-6|many|11|TRBJ2-7|NA
TGTGCCAGCAGCTTGGACAGGAAGCAGTACTTC
CASSLDRKQYF
>TRBV6-1|many|14|TRBJ2-3|TRBD1
TGTGCCAGCAGAGCCGGGACAGGGGAAGGTACGCAGTATTTT
CASRAGTGEGTQYF
>TRBV27|many|17|TRBJ2-7|TRBD1
TGTGCCAGCAGTACCCGTCCACAGGGGGCGGGTTCCTACGAGCAGTACTTC
CASSTRPQGAGSYEQYF
>TRBV9|many|14|TRBJ1-5|NA
TGTGCCAGCAGCGTAGGGGTAGTGAGTCAGCCCCAGCATTTT
CASSVGVVSQPQHF
>TRBV20-1|many|15|TRBJ2-3|NA
TGCAGTGCTAGAGATGGGCCCCGTAGCACAGATACGCAGTATTTT
CSARDGPRSTDTQYF
>TRBV5-4|many|17|TRBJ2-2|TRBD2
TGTGCCAGCAGCCCAACTAGCGGGGGGCTAAACACCGGGGAGCTGTTTTTT
CASSPTSGGLNTGELFF
>TRBV20-1|many|14|TRBJ2-5|NA
TGCAGTGCAACCCTGGGGGCGAGCCAAGAGACCCAGTACTTC
CSATLGASQETQYF
>TRBV28|many|15|TRBJ1-4|TRBD1
TGTGCCAGCAGCGGGGGACAGGCGGTAGGAGAAAAACTGTTTTTT
CASSGGQAVGEKLFF
>TRBV27|many|20|TRBJ2-2|TRBD1
TGTGCCAGCAGTTCTTTGATTAACAGGGGACCCGCTTCGAACACCGGGGAGCTGTTTTTT
CASSSLINRGPASNTGELFF
>TRBV5-1|many|15|TRBJ2-7|TRBD1
TGCGCCAGCAGCAATGCCCCGGGACAGGGCTACGAGCAGTACTTC
CASSNAPGQGYEQYF
>TRBV3-1|NA|14|TRBJ1-5|NA
TGTGCCAGCACGGTAGGTCTTGGCAATCAGCCCCAGCATTTT
CASTVGLGNQPQHF
>TRBV7-8|NA|15|TRBJ2-5|TRBD1
TGTGCCAGCAGCCAAAGACAGGGGGTCAGGGAGACCCAGTACTTC
CASSQRQGVRETQYF
>TRBV12-3/TRBV12-4|many|15|TRBJ2-7|TRBD1
TGTGCCAGCAGTCCTGGACAGGGTGCTCTCTACGAGCAGTACTTC
CASSPGQGALYEQYF
>TRBV25-1|many|15|TRBJ2-5|NA
TGTGCCAGCAGTGACTCAGGGGAGAGTCAAGAGACCCAGTACTTC
CASSDSGESQETQYF
>TRBV7-2|NA|16|TRBJ2-7|TRBD1
TGTGCCAGCAGCTTAGTGACAGGGAGAGGCTCCTACGAGCAGTACTTC
CASSLVTGRGSYEQYF
>TRBV11-2|many|15|TRBJ2-1|TRBD2
TGTGCCAGCAGCCCTTTAGCGGGGGACCACAATGAGCAGTTCTTC
CASSPLAGDHNEQFF
>TRBV7-2|many|16|TRBJ2-3|TRBD2
TGTGCCAGCAGCCCGGGGACTAGCGGACCCACAGATACGCAGTATTTT
CASSPGTSGPTDTQYF
>TRBV18|few|17|TRBJ2-5|NA
TGTGCCAGCTCACCAGGGAAAGGCGACGCGGCCAGGGAGACCCAGTACTTC
CASSPGKGDAARETQYF
>TRBV24-1|NA|12|TRBJ1-2|TRBD1
TGTGCCACCAGTGTGGACAGGGGAGGCTACACCTTC
CATSVDRGGYTF
>TRBV7-2|many|14|TRBJ1-4|TRBD1
TGTGCCAGCAGCCGGGGACAGGGGACTGAAAAACTGTTTTTT
CASSRGQGTEKLFF
>TRBV6-5|many|14|TRBJ1-1|NA
TGTGCCAGCAGTTACACTCAGGGGATCACTGAAGCTTTCTTT
CASSYTQGITEAFF
>TRBV7-8|many|16|TRBJ1-5|NA
TGTGCCAGCAGCTCCAGAGGTAGCAGAAGCAATCAGCCCCAGCATTTT
CASSSRGSRSNQPQHF